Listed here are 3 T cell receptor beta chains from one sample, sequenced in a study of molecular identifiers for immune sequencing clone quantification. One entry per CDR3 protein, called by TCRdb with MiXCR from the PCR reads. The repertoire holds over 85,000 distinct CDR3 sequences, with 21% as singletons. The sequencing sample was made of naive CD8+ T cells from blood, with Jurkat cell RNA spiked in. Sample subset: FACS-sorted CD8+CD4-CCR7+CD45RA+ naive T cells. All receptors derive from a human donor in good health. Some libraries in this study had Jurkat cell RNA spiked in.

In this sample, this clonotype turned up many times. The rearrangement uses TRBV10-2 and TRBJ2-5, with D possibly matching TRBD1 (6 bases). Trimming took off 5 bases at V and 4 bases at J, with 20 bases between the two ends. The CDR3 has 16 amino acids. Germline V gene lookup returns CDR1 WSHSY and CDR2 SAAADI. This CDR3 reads CASSPGSTGTSETQYF. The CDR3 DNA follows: TGCGCCAGCAGTCCGGGGTCTACAGGGACATCAGAGACCCAGTACTTC.

CDR3 nucleotides: TGTGCCAGCAGCCATCAACGGGACAGGGGGCTCTACGAGCAGTACTTC. This gives the protein CASSHQRDRGLYEQYF. V is TRBV3-1 and J is TRBJ2-7; 12 nucleotides match TRBD1. J lost 3 bases, V lost 3 bases, and 6 bases had no gene match. CDR3 length: 16 residues. CDR1 and CDR2 from the germline V gene are LGHDT and YNNKEL (reference sequence).

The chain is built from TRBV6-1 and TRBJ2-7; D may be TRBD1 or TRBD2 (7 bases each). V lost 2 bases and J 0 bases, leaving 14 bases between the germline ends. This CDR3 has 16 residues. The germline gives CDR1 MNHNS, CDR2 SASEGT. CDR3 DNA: TGTGCCAGCAGTGAATGGGGAGGGGGCGCCTCCTACGAGCAGTACTTC. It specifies CASSEWGGGASYEQYF.